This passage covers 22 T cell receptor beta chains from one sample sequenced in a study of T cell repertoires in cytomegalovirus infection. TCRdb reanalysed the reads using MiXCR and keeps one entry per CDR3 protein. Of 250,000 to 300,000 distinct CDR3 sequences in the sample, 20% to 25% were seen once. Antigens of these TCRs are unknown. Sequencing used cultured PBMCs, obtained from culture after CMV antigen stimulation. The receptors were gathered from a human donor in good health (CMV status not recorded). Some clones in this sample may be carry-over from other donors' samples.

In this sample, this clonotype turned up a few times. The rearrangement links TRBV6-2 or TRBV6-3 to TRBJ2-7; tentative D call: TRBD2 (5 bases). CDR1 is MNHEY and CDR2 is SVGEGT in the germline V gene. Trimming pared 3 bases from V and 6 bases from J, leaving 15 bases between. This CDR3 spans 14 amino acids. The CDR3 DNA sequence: TGTGCCAGCAGTTATCGGCTGGCCAGCGGCGAGCAGTACGTC. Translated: CASSYRLASGEQYV.

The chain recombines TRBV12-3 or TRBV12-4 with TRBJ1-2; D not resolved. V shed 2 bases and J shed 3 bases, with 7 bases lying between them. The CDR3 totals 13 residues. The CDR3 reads CASSLPDYYGYTF. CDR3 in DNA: TGTGCCAGCAGTTTACCGGACTACTATGGCTACACCTTC.

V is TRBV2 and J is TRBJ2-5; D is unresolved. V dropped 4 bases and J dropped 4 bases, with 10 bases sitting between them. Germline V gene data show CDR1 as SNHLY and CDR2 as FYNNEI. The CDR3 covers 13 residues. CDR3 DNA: TGTGCCAGCAGTGGGCGCAGTGGAGAGACCCAGTACTTC. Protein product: CASSGRSGETQYF. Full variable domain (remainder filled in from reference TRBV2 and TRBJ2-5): EPEVTQTPSHQVTQMGQEVILRCVPISNHLYFYWYRQILGQKVEFLVSFYNNEISEKSEIFDDQFSVERPDGSNFTLKIRSTKLEDSAMYFCASSGRSGETQYFGPGTRLLVL.

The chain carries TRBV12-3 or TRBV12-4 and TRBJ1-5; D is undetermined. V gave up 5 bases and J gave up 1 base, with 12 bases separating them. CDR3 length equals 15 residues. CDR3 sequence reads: CASSEGLLSNQPQHF. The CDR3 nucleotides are TGTGCCAGCAGTGAGGGTCTACTAAGCAATCAGCCCCAGCATTTT.

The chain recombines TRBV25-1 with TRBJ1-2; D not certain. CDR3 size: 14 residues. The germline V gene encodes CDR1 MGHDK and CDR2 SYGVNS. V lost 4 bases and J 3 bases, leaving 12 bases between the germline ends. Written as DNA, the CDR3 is TGTGCCAGCAGTGTAATAGACAAGGACTATGGCTACACCTTC. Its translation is CASSVIDKDYGYTF.

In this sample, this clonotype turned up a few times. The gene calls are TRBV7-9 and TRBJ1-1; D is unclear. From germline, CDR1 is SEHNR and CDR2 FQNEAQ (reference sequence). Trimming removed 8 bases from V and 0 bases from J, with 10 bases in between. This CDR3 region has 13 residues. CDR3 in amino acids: CASGTVMNTEAFF. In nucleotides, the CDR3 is TGTGCCAGCGGTACAGTCATGAACACTGAAGCTTTCTTT.

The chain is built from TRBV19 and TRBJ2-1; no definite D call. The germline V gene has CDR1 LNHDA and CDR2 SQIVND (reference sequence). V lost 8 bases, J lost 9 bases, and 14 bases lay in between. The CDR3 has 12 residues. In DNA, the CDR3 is TGTGCCAGTTGGAACAGCGCCGGTGAGCAGTTCTTC. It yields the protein CASWNSAGEQFF.

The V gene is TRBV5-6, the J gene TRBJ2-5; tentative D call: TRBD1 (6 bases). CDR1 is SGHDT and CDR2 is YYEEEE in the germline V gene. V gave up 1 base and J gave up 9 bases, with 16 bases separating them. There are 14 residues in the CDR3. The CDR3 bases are TGTGCCAGCAGCTTGTGGACAGCAGCCGGGGCCCAGTACTTC. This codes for CASSLWTAAGAQYF.

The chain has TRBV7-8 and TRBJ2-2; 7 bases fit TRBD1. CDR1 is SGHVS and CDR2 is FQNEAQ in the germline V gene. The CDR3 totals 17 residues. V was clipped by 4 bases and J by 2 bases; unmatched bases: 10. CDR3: CASSSRGLDLNTGELFF. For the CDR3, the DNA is TGTGCCAGCAGCTCTAGGGGGCTAGATTTAAACACCGGGGAGCTGTTTTTT.

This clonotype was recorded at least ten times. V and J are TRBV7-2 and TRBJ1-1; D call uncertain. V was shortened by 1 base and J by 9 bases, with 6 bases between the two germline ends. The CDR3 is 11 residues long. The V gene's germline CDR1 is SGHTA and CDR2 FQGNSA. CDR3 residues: CASSLGWKAFF. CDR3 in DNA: TGTGCCAGCAGCTTAGGGTGGAAAGCTTTCTTT.

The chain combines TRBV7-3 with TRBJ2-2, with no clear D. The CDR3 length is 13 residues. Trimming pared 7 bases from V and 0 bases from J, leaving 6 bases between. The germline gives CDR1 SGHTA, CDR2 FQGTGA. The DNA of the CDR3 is TGTGCCAGCAAGTTTGCGAACACCGGGGAGCTGTTTTTT. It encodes CASKFANTGELFF.

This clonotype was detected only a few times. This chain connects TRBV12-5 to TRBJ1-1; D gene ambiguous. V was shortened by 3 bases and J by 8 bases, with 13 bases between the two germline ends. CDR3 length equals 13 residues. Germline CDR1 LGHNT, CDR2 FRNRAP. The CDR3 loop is CASGLLQGGEAFF. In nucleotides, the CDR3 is TGTGCTAGTGGTTTACTCCAAGGTGGCGAAGCTTTCTTT.

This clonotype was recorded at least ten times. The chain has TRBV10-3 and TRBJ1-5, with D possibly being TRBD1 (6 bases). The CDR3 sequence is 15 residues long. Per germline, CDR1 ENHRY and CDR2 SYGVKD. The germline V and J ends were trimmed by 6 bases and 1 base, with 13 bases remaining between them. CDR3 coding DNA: TGTGCCATCAGCGGAACAGGGTGGAGCAATCAGCCCCAGCATTTT. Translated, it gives CAISGTGWSNQPQHF.

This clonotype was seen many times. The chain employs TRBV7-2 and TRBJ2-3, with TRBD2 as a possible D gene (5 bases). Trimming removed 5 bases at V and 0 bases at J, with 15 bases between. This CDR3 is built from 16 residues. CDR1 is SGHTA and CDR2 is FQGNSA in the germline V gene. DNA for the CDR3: TGTGCCAGCAGCGGGAGAAAGCGCCTCAGCACAGATACGCAGTATTTT. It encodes CASSGRKRLSTDTQYF.

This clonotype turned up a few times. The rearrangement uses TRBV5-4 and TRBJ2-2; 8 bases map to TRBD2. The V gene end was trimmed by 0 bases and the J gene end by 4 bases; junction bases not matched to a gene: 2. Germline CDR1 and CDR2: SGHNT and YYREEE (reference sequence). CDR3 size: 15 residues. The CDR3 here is CASSLDGGVTGELFF. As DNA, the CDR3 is TGTGCCAGCAGCTTGGACGGGGGGGTCACCGGGGAGCTGTTTTTT.

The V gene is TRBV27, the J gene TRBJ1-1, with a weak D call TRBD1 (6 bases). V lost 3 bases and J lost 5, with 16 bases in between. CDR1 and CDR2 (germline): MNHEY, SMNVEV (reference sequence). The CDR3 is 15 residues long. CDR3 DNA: TGTGCCAGCAGTTTGGCCAGGGGAGGTATTACTGAAGCTTTCTTT. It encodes CASSLARGGITEAFF.

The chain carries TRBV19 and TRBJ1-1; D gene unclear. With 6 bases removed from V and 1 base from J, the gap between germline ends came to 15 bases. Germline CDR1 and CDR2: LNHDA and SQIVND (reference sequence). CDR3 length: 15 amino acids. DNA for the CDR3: TGTGCCAGTAGCGAGAGGGTGTCCGGGAACACTGAAGCTTTCTTT. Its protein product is CASSERVSGNTEAFF. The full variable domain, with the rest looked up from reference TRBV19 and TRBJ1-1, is DGGITQSPKYLFRKEGQNVTLSCEQNLNHDAMYWYRQDPGQGLRLIYYSQIVNDFQKGDIAEGYSVSREKKESFPLTVTSAQKNPTAFYLCASSERVSGNTEAFFGQGTRLTVV.

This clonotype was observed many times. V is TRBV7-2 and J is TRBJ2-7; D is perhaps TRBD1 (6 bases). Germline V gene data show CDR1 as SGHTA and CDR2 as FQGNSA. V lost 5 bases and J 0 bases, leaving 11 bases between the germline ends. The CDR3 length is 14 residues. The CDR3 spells CASSPGQSSYEQYF. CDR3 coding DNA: TGTGCCAGCAGCCCAGGACAGAGCTCCTACGAGCAGTACTTC.

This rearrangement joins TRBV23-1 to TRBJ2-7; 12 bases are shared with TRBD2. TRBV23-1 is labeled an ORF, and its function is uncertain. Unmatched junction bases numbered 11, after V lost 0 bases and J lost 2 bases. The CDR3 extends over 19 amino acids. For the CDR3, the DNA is TGCGCCAGCAGTCAATCGGGAGACGGACTAGCGGGGAACACCTACGAGCAGTACTTC. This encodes CASSQSGDGLAGNTYEQYF.

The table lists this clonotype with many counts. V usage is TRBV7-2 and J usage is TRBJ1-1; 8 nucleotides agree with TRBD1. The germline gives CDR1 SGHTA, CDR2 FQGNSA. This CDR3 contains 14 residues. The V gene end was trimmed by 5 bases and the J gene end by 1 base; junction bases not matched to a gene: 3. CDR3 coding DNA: TGTGCCAGCAGCCTAGGACAGGGGAACACTGAAGCTTTCTTT. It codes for CASSLGQGNTEAFF.

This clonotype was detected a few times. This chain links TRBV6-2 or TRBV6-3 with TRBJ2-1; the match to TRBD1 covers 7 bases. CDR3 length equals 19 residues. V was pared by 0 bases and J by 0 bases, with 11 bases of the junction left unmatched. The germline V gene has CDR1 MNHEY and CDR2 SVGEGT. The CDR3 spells CASSYSGPTQGNSYNEQFF. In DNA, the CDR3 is TGTGCCAGCAGTTACTCCGGGCCGACACAGGGGAACTCCTACAATGAGCAGTTCTTC.

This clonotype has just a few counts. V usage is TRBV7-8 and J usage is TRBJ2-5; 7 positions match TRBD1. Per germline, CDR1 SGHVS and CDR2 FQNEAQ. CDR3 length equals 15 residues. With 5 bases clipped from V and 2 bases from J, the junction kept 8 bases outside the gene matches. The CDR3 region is CASSPLRDRQETQYF. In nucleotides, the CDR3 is TGTGCCAGCAGCCCCCTCCGGGACAGACAAGAGACCCAGTACTTC.